What follows are 25 T cell receptor beta chains derived from one specimen sequenced in a study of T-cell reconstitution after alpha-beta-depleted transplantation in children. A TCRbeta library incorporating unique molecular identifiers was prepared. TCRdb reanalysed the PCR reads using MiXCR and keeps one entry per CDR3 protein. The data hold 450,000 to 600,000 distinct CDR3 sequences, with 18% observed a single time. The material sequenced was PBMCs from the stem cell graft donor, taken from the stem cell graft. These receptors all stem from a human donor who donated a stem cell graft to a child with acute lymphoblastic leukemia.

This chain connects TRBV27 to TRBJ1-6; no definite D call. The germline V gene encodes CDR1 MNHEY and CDR2 SMNVEV (reference sequence). V dropped 3 bases and J dropped 13 bases, with 10 bases sitting between them. There are 12 residues in the CDR3. CDR3 coding DNA: TGTGCCAGCAGTTTCGGGGTTTCGCCCCTCCACTTT. Translation gives CASSFGVSPLHF.

This clonotype has just a few counts. The chain is built from TRBV9 and TRBJ1-4; D may be TRBD1 (6 bases). Trimming took off 0 bases at V and 1 base at J, with 10 bases between the two ends. From germline, CDR1 is SGDLS and CDR2 YYNGEE. CDR3 length: 16 amino acids. CDR3 nucleotides: TGTGCCAGCAGCGTAGACGGGGGGCAAACTAATGAAAAACTGTTTTTT. Translation gives CASSVDGGQTNEKLFF.

The table lists this clonotype with a few counts. It is likely a read error, because the conserved phenylalanine at the end of the CDR3 is missing. The chain employs TRBV6-4 and TRBJ1-5, with D perhaps TRBD1 (5 bases). The ends were cut back, 3 bases at V and 9 bases at J, with 12 bases in the middle. The CDR3 sequence is 13 residues long. Germline values: CDR1 MRHNA, CDR2 SNTAGT. DNA of the CDR3: TGTGCCAGCAGTGAGGCCCCCGGGGGGCCCCAGCATTTG. Amino acid sequence: CASSEAPGGPQHL.

The sample holds a few counts of this clonotype. As DNA, the CDR3 is TGCGCCAGCAGCGTTACACCGGGACAGGCCTACGAGCAGTACTTC. Translated: CASSVTPGQAYEQYF. This chain uses TRBV5-1 with TRBJ2-7; 8 nucleotides match TRBD1. Trimming cost V 4 bases and J 2 bases; bases outside gene matches: 8. Germline V CDR1 and CDR2: SGHRS, YFSETQ. This CDR3 spans 15 amino acids.

A few counts support this clonotype. This rearrangement joins TRBV7-3 to TRBJ2-3; 9 positions match TRBD2. CDR3 size: 16 residues. Germline CDR1 and CDR2: SGHTA and FQGTGA. J was trimmed by 4 bases and V by 1 base; bases with no gene match: 6. CDR3 DNA: TGTGCCAGCAGCTTAAGGCTAGCGGGAACACCAGATACGCAGTATTTT. It is translated as CASSLRLAGTPDTQYF.

V is TRBV20-1 and J is TRBJ2-1, with 8 nucleotides matching TRBD2. Germline V lookup: CDR1 DFQATT, CDR2 SNEGSKA (reference sequence). The V segment lost 5 bases and the J segment 4 bases; nucleotides outside the gene matches: 16. This CDR3 has 17 amino acids. In DNA, the CDR3 is TGCAGTGCTCCCGCAGAAGTGGCTAGCGGGCCGTACAATGAGCAGTTCTTC. This encodes CSAPAEVASGPYNEQFF.

There are a few counts of this clonotype. The chain uses TRBV20-1 and TRBJ2-1, with D maybe TRBD2 (6 bases). The CDR3 contains 17 residues. Trimming left V 0 bases short and J 0 bases short, with 15 bases between. Germline CDR1 and CDR2: DFQATT and SNEGSKA (reference sequence). CDR3 sequence reads: CSARDETGEASYNEQFF. The CDR3 DNA reads TGCAGTGCTAGAGATGAAACGGGAGAGGCCTCCTACAATGAGCAGTTCTTC.

This chain connects TRBV12-3 or TRBV12-4 to TRBJ2-3; 8 nucleotides agree with TRBD2. There are 12 residues in the CDR3. With 6 bases clipped from V and 6 bases from J, the junction kept 2 bases outside the gene matches. CDR3 in amino acids: CASRTSADTQYF. CDR3 in DNA: TGTGCCAGCAGGACTAGCGCCGATACGCAGTATTTT.

This clonotype has more than one count but fewer than ten. The chain links TRBV5-1 to TRBJ2-2; either TRBD1 or TRBD2 may fit D (5 bases each). Germline-derived CDR1 and CDR2 are SGHRS and YFSETQ. CDR3 size: 17 residues. V lost 0 bases and J lost 0, with 12 bases in between. CDR3: CASSLGGPFANTGELFF. The CDR3 DNA sequence: TGCGCCAGCAGCTTGGGGGGACCCTTCGCGAACACCGGGGAGCTGTTTTTT.

V usage is TRBV25-1 and J usage is TRBJ1-1; perhaps TRBD1 as D (6 bases). Germline V gene sequence: CDR1 MGHDK, CDR2 SYGVNS. Trimming left V 6 bases short and J 4 bases short, with 15 bases between. The CDR3 sequence is 14 residues long. In nucleotides, the CDR3 is TGTGCCAGCAGGCCAGGGGCGGGCCCCACTGAAGCTTTCTTT. Protein product: CASRPGAGPTEAFF. Together with reference TRBV25-1 and TRBJ1-1, the CDR3 gives the full variable domain: EADIYQTPRYLVIGTGKKITLECSQTMGHDKMYWYQQDPGMELHLIHYSYGVNSTEKGDLSSESTVSRIRTEHFPLTLESARPSHTSQYLCASRPGAGPTEAFFGQGTRLTVV.

The chain combines TRBV7-3 with TRBJ2-2; a weak D match, TRBD1 (6 bases). CDR1 and CDR2 from the germline V gene are SGHTA and FQGTGA. The CDR3 contains 13 residues. Trimming shortened V by 5 bases and J by 6 bases, and 10 bases separated the two germline ends. The CDR3 nucleotides are TGTGCCAGCAGCCCCAGGACAGCCGGGGAGCTGTTTTTT. It specifies CASSPRTAGELFF. Supplemented by reference TRBV7-3 and TRBJ2-2, the full variable domain reads GAGVSQTPSNKVTEKGKYVELRCDPISGHTALYWYRQSLGQGPEFLIYFQGTGAADDSGLPNDRFFAVRPEGSVSTLKIQRTERGDSAVYLCASSPRTAGELFFGEGSRLTVL.

The chain couples TRBV24-1 to TRBJ1-2; weak D call: TRBD1 (5 bases). This CDR3 has 13 residues. The V end lost 0 bases, the J end lost 6 bases, and 7 bases lay between the germline ends. Germline V CDR1 and CDR2: KGHDR, SFDVKD. CDR3 nucleotide sequence: TGTGCCACCAGTGATTTGCGGGGGGATGGCTACACCTTC. Translated: CATSDLRGDGYTF.

This clonotype has more than one count but fewer than ten. The J gene is TRBJ2-7, the V gene TRBV7-8, with D tentatively TRBD1 (6 bases). Trimming shortened V by 5 bases and J by 2 bases, and 16 bases separated the two germline ends. CDR1 and CDR2 from the germline V gene are SGHVS and FQNEAQ. CDR3 length: 15 residues. This chain's CDR3 is CASSEPDRFTYEQYF. The CDR3 nucleotides read TGTGCCAGCAGCGAACCTGACAGGTTCACCTACGAGCAGTACTTC. Complete variable domain (other parts from reference TRBV7-8 and TRBJ2-7): GAGVSQSPRYKVAKRGQDVALRCDPISGHVSLFWYQQALGQGPEFLTYFQNEAQLDKSGLPSDRFFAERPEGSVSTLKIQRTQQEDSAVYLCASSEPDRFTYEQYFGPGTRLTVT.

The V gene is TRBV15, the J gene TRBJ2-1; the D is unclear. Trimming cost V 1 base and J 5 bases, with 9 bases left between them. The CDR3 has 14 amino acids. Germline CDR1 and CDR2: LNHNV and YYDKDF (reference sequence). CDR3 sequence reads: CATSRGNPDNEQFF. The CDR3 DNA is TGTGCCACCAGCAGAGGGAATCCCGACAATGAGCAGTTCTTC.

This rearrangement joins TRBV25-1 to TRBJ1-1; TRBD1 is a possible D gene (5 bases). V lost 7 bases to trimming and J lost 5 bases, with 20 bases between them. CDR3 length equals 15 residues. CDR1 and CDR2 from the germline V gene are MGHDK and SYGVNS. The CDR3 reads CASTESRGVETEAFF. The CDR3 DNA is TGTGCCAGCACCGAATCCCGAGGGGTAGAGACTGAAGCTTTCTTT.

This chain joins TRBV15 and TRBJ1-1; D not resolved. The CDR3 spans 15 residues. Germline-derived CDR1 and CDR2 are LNHNV and YYDKDF (reference sequence). Deletions cut 0 bases from V and 5 bases from J, with 13 bases between. CDR3 in amino acids: CATSRDAVPGTEAFF. In nucleotides, the CDR3 is TGTGCCACCAGCAGAGATGCAGTCCCGGGGACTGAAGCTTTCTTT.

This clonotype was seen more than once but under ten times. The V gene is TRBV27, the J gene TRBJ2-1, with D unclear. In germline, CDR1 is MNHEY, CDR2 SMNVEV (reference sequence). Trimming cost V 2 bases and J 15 bases, with 17 bases left between them. The CDR3 runs to 13 residues. The CDR3 loop reads CASSLNSPGPGFF. The CDR3 DNA follows: TGTGCCAGCAGTTTAAATAGCCCCGGTCCTGGGTTCTTC.

The rearrangement uses TRBV20-1 and TRBJ1-5; D ambiguous. Trimming pared 5 bases from V and 2 bases from J, leaving 7 bases between. The CDR3 length is 12 residues. Germline CDR1 is DFQATT and CDR2 is SNEGSKA (reference sequence). CDR3 sequence (DNA): TGCAGTGCTCCTGTGGGCAATCAGCCCCAGCATTTT. Its protein product is CSAPVGNQPQHF.

This clonotype was seen at least ten times. The chain has TRBV5-1 and TRBJ1-3; TRBD1 might be the D (5 bases). Looked up from germline, CDR1 is SGHRS and CDR2 is YFSETQ. V was cut by 3 bases and J by 0 bases, with 19 bases left in between. The CDR3 extends over 18 amino acids. CDR3 protein: CASSWTLGGGSSGNTIYF. The CDR3 nucleotides are TGCGCCAGCAGCTGGACCCTCGGGGGGGGAAGCTCTGGAAACACCATATATTTT. The whole variable domain, remainder taken from reference TRBV5-1 and TRBJ1-3, is KAGVTQTPRYLIKTRGQQVTLSCSPISGHRSVSWYQQTPGQGLQFLFEYFSETQRNKGNFPGRFSGRQFSNSRSEMNVSTLELGDSALYLCASSWTLGGGSSGNTIYFGEGSWLTVV.

The V and J genes are TRBV27 and TRBJ2-5; the D gene could be TRBD1 or TRBD2 (5 bases each). Germline V gene sequence: CDR1 MNHEY, CDR2 SMNVEV (reference sequence). CDR3 length: 14 residues. Trimming pared 2 bases from V and 5 bases from J, leaving 12 bases between. The CDR3 region is CASSLGAGLETQYF. CDR3 DNA sequence: TGTGCCAGCAGTTTAGGGGCGGGTCTGGAGACCCAGTACTTC.

The chain links TRBV29-1 to TRBJ2-1, with D unclear. V was clipped by 3 bases and J by 0 bases, with 9 bases between them. The germline gives CDR1 SQVTM, CDR2 ANQGSEA. CDR3 size: 14 residues. The CDR3 reads CSVDERPSYNEQFF. DNA of the CDR3: TGCAGCGTTGACGAGCGCCCCTCCTACAATGAGCAGTTCTTC.

The sample holds one count of this clonotype. The chain uses TRBV20-1 and TRBJ1-1; 9 bases map to TRBD1. Losses at the gene ends were 5 bases for V and 4 bases for J; bases not matched to a gene: 8. This CDR3 has 14 amino acids. CDR1 and CDR2 from the germline V gene are DFQATT and SNEGSKA (reference sequence). CDR3 coding DNA: TGCAGTGCTTTGGACAGGGGTACAAGCACTGAAGCTTTCTTT. Protein product: CSALDRGTSTEAFF.

The rearrangement joins TRBV6-1 to TRBJ2-7, with TRBD1 identical over 8 bases. With 4 bases clipped from V and 4 bases from J, the junction kept 9 bases outside the gene matches. From germline, CDR1 is MNHNS and CDR2 SASEGT. This CDR3 comprises 15 residues. The CDR3 protein is CASSAPGTGLYEQYF. CDR3 coding DNA: TGTGCCAGCAGTGCTCCCGGGACAGGACTGTACGAGCAGTACTTC.

A few counts support this clonotype. The chain couples TRBV29-1 to TRBJ1-1; 8 nucleotides agree with TRBD1. CDR1 SQVTM and CDR2 ANQGSEA come from the germline V gene. The CDR3 runs to 14 residues. The V gene end was trimmed by 6 bases and the J gene end by 11 bases; junction bases not matched to a gene: 17. In nucleotides, the CDR3 is TGCAGCGTGGTAACCGGGACAGGAGCCGAAGTTGCTTTCTTT. Translation: CSVVTGTGAEVAFF.

In its sample, this clonotype was seen a few times. J is TRBJ2-1 and V is TRBV5-1, with a tentative D call TRBD2 (5 bases). The CDR3 loop spans 17 amino acids. Trimming pared 4 bases from V and 1 base from J, leaving 18 bases between. The V gene's germline CDR1 is SGHRS and CDR2 YFSETQ. In DNA form, the CDR3 reads TGCGCCAGCAGCACGGCGAAGAGGGCGGGTTCCTACAATGAGCAGTTCTTC. Residues: CASSTAKRAGSYNEQFF.